These T cell receptor beta chains were read from a single sample in a study of shared clonotypes between healthy human individuals. The repertoire was sequenced with immunoSEQ multiplex PCR; TCRdb's copy has only in-frame clones and lacks some. The sample holds about 2 million clones, over 85% seen once. Sequencing was done on a sample of naive CD8+ T cells sorted from blood. These receptors were taken from a man younger than 35 in good health. CDR3s include the opening cysteine and the closing phenylalanine or tryptophan. A D gene is named only where the DNA matches it firmly. For some rows the clone size is stated as once, few or many, or as a class when expanded; others skip it.

J gene | V gene | clone size | D gene | CDR3 protein | CDR3 DNA
TRBJ2-7 | TRBV30 | - | TRBD2 | CASQLAGASYEQYF | TGTGCCTCCCAACTAGCGGGGGCTTCCTACGAGCAGTACTTC
TRBJ1-4 | TRBV7-3 | - | - | CASTSREGGEKLFF | TGTGCCAGCACATCTCGAGAGGGAGGTGAAAAACTGTTTTTT
TRBJ2-3 | TRBV5-4 | - | TRBD1 | CASSWGQGASDTQYF | TGTGCCAGCAGCTGGGGACAGGGGGCCTCAGATACGCAGTATTTT
TRBJ1-1 | TRBV6-6 | - | TRBD1 | CASSTIPGTGNTEAFF | TGTGCCAGCAGTACCATACCGGGGACAGGGAACACTGAAGCTTTCTTT
TRBJ2-3 | TRBV11-2 | once | - | CASSFKASAWGTDTQYF | TGTGCCAGCAGCTTCAAAGCTAGCGCTTGGGGCACAGATACGCAGTATTTT
TRBJ2-7 | TRBV10-2 | - | TRBD1 | CASHRTGRNEQYF | TGCGCCAGCCACCGGACAGGGAGGAACGAGCAGTACTTC
TRBJ2-7 | TRBV4-3 | - | - | CASSAGGVGYEQYF | TGCGCCAGCAGCGCGGGCGGGGTAGGCTACGAGCAGTACTTC
TRBJ2-7 | TRBV7-9 | - | TRBD2 | CASSLGGTTGEQYF | TGTGCCAGCAGCTTAGGGGGGACTACTGGCGAGCAGTACTTC
TRBJ2-7 | TRBV5-6 | - | - | CASSWTAMYEQYF | TGTGCCAGCAGCTGGACGGCTATGTACGAGCAGTACTTC
TRBJ2-3 | TRBV27 | - | - | CASSFGGSTDTQYF | TGTGCCAGCAGTTTCGGGGGTTCCACAGATACGCAGTATTTT
TRBJ2-3 | TRBV7-8 | - | TRBD2 | CASRWTSGGGDTQYF | TGTGCCAGCAGGTGGACTAGCGGAGGGGGAGATACGCAGTATTTT
TRBJ2-1 | TRBV2 | once | - | CASGSTGYNEQFF | TGTGCCAGCGGTTCTACTGGCTACAATGAGCAGTTCTTC
TRBJ2-1 | TRBV5-6 | - | - | CASSLGANLQQFF | TGTGCCAGCAGCTTGGGAGCCAATCTTCAGCAGTTCTTC
TRBJ2-5 | TRBV4-1 | - | - | CASSHNKETQYF | TGCGCCAGCAGCCATAATAAAGAGACCCAGTACTTC
TRBJ2-7 | TRBV7-2 | - | TRBD2 | CASRPTSDLREQYF | TGTGCCAGCAGACCTACTAGCGATTTGCGCGAGCAGTACTTC
TRBJ1-1 | TRBV27 | few | - | CASWLGTEAFF | TGTGCCAGTTGGTTGGGCACTGAAGCTTTCTTT
TRBJ2-7 | TRBV7-9 | - | - | CASSSATETYEQYF | TGTGCCAGCAGCTCCGCGACAGAGACCTACGAGCAGTACTTC
TRBJ2-5 | TRBV6-6 | - | - | CASHLGTGSKETQYF | TGTGCCAGTCACCTCGGAACAGGGTCCAAGGAGACCCAGTACTTC